These T cell receptor beta chains were read from a single sample in a study of shared clonotypes between healthy human individuals. Method: immunoSEQ multiplex PCR; TCRdb's copy keeps in-frame clones and lacks some. Of a few million clones listed, 85% to 95% are singletons. The sequenced sample was naive CD4+ T cells from PBMCs. These receptors were collected from a man aged 18 to 29 in good health. Some clones in this sample may be carry-over from other donors' samples. CDR3s include the opening cysteine and the closing phenylalanine or tryptophan. The D gene is left open where the match is weak. Where a row states a size, it is once, few, many or the class of an expanded clone; other rows omit it.

clone_size	d_call	v_call	j_call	cdr3_aa	cdr3_nt
NA	NA	TRBV11-2	TRBJ2-5	CASSPASGARETQYF	TGTGCCAGCAGCCCCGCAAGTGGGGCCCGAGAGACCCAGTACTTC
once	NA	TRBV6-1	TRBJ1-5	CASRAAYSNQPQHF	TGTGCCAGTAGGGCAGCCTATAGCAATCAGCCCCAGCATTTT
NA	TRBD1	TRBV7-3	TRBJ2-1	CASSLEQGYEQFF	TGTGCCAGCAGCTTAGAACAGGGGTATGAGCAGTTCTTC
NA	TRBD2	TRBV27	TRBJ2-7	CASSLLAGAGEQYF	TGTGCCAGCAGTTTACTAGCGGGAGCTGGTGAGCAGTACTTC
once	TRBD1	TRBV27	TRBJ1-2	CASSSSMTGRYGYTF	TGTGCCAGCAGCTCCTCAATGACAGGGAGATATGGCTACACCTTC
NA	NA	TRBV9	TRBJ1-3	CASHRGAEGNTIYF	TGTGCCAGCCACCGGGGCGCAGAGGGAAACACCATATATTTT
NA	NA	TRBV5-1	TRBJ1-3	CASSLGTDLDTIYF	TGCGCCAGCAGCTTGGGGACTGATTTGGACACCATATATTTT
NA	NA	TRBV9	TRBJ2-3	CASSVGPADTQYF	TGTGCCAGCAGCGTAGGTCCGGCAGATACGCAGTATTTT
NA	NA	TRBV5-1	TRBJ1-1	CASSSTTGNTEAFF	TGCGCCAGCAGCTCAACGACAGGCAACACTGAAGCTTTCTTT
NA	NA	TRBV28	TRBJ1-2	CASNTVWGAGGYTF	TGTGCCAGCAATACCGTTTGGGGGGCAGGAGGCTACACCTTC
NA	TRBD1	TRBV6-5	TRBJ1-1	CASRRKTGGKTEAFF	TGTGCCAGCAGGAGAAAGACAGGGGGGAAGACTGAAGCTTTCTTT
NA	NA	TRBV9	TRBJ2-1	CASSVVHSRAAEQFF	TGTGCCAGCAGCGTAGTCCATTCGAGGGCGGCTGAGCAGTTCTTC
NA	TRBD1	TRBV10-3	TRBJ2-1	CAIRPGQGSNEQFF	TGTGCCATCAGACCGGGACAGGGTTCCAATGAGCAGTTCTTC
NA	NA	TRBV7-2	TRBJ2-7	CASSLAPRGEQYF	TGTGCCAGCAGCTTAGCGCCTCGAGGCGAGCAGTACTTC
NA	TRBD1	TRBV29-1	TRBJ2-3	CSAPEGAGTDTQYF	TGCAGCGCCCCCGAGGGGGCCGGCACAGATACGCAGTATTTT
NA	NA	TRBV7-9	TRBJ1-6	CASSLLGNSPLHF	TGTGCCAGCAGCCTGTTGGGGAATTCACCCCTCCACTTT
NA	NA	TRBV28	TRBJ2-5	CASNIQGLGETQYF	TGTGCCAGCAACATTCAGGGACTGGGGGAGACCCAGTACTTC
NA	NA	TRBV28	TRBJ2-6	CASSLGPSGANVLTF	TGTGCCAGCAGTTTAGGGCCCTCTGGGGCCAACGTCCTGACTTTC
once	NA	TRBV19	TRBJ1-1	CASSAYRVGMNTEAFF	TGTGCCAGTAGTGCCTACAGGGTCGGAATGAACACTGAAGCTTTCTTT
NA	NA	TRBV30	TRBJ1-2	CAWGRGTRYGYTF	TGTGCCTGGGGACGAGGTACCAGGTATGGCTACACCTTC
NA	NA	TRBV30	TRBJ1-4	CAGGYNEKLFF	TGTGCCGGAGGGTATAATGAAAAACTGTTTTTT
once	NA	TRBV4-2	TRBJ2-5	CASSQGVGVETQYF	TGTGCCAGCAGCCAAGGGGTAGGGGTGGAGACCCAGTACTTC
NA	NA	TRBV28	TRBJ2-2	CASSPSRGSTGELFF	TGTGCCAGCAGCCCCAGCAGGGGAAGTACCGGGGAGCTGTTTTTT
NA	NA	TRBV9	TRBJ2-3	CASSVRGASTDTQYF	TGTGCCAGCAGCGTTAGAGGTGCTAGCACAGATACGCAGTATTTT
NA	TRBD1	TRBV28	TRBJ2-5	CASSSGTGVQETQYF	TGTGCCAGCAGTTCCGGGACAGGGGTCCAAGAGACCCAGTACTTC
once	TRBD2	TRBV27	TRBJ2-5	CASSLSSLAGETQYF	TGTGCCAGCAGTTTATCGAGCCTAGCGGGAGAGACCCAGTACTTC
once	TRBD1	TRBV29-1	TRBJ2-7	CSVEDTGGRAEQYF	TGCAGCGTTGAAGATACAGGGGGGCGGGCCGAGCAGTACTTC
NA	NA	TRBV5-4	TRBJ2-6	CASSLPGSGANVLTF	TGTGCCAGCAGCTTGCCGGGTTCCGGGGCCAACGTCCTGACTTTC
few	NA	TRBV7-9	TRBJ1-1	CASSPPNTEAFF	TGTGCCAGCAGCCCCCCGAACACTGAAGCTTTCTTT
NA	NA	TRBV7-9	TRBJ1-6	CASSGSSGSPLHF	TGTGCCAGCAGCGGGTCTTCTGGTTCACCCCTCCACTTT
NA	NA	TRBV6-5	TRBJ2-5	CASSAVRGAGETQYF	TGTGCCAGCAGCGCCGTTAGAGGGGCTGGGGAGACCCAGTACTTC
NA	NA	TRBV7-9	TRBJ2-7	CASSPSRTVFSYEQYF	TGTGCCAGCAGCCCGAGCAGGACAGTCTTCTCCTACGAGCAGTACTTC
NA	TRBD2	TRBV4-3	TRBJ2-3	CASSQDSGLAGVPSTDTQYF	TGCGCCAGCAGCCAAGATTCCGGACTAGCGGGAGTGCCAAGCACAGATACGCAGTATTTT
NA	NA	TRBV5-6	TRBJ1-5	CASSLELRELPQPQHF	TGTGCCAGCAGCTTGGAGCTCAGGGAGCTCCCTCAGCCCCAGCATTTT
NA	TRBD2	TRBV28	TRBJ2-4	CASSSRLAGAKNIQYF	TGTGCCAGCAGTTCCCGACTAGCGGGAGCCAAAAACATTCAGTACTTC
NA	TRBD2	TRBV6-7	TRBJ2-1	CASGNAASGYDEQFF	TGTGCCAGCGGAAACGCAGCTAGCGGGTACGATGAGCAGTTCTTC
NA	NA	TRBV10-3	TRBJ1-5	CAISESGDPNSNQPQHF	TGTGCCATCAGTGAGTCGGGGGACCCCAATAGCAATCAGCCCCAGCATTTT
NA	TRBD2	TRBV5-1	TRBJ2-3	CASSFSGGPDTQYF	TGCGCCAGCAGCTTTTCGGGAGGCCCAGATACGCAGTATTTT
NA	TRBD1	TRBV19	TRBJ2-2	CASSIGSRGRTGELFF	TGTGCCAGTAGTATAGGGAGCAGGGGGCGGACCGGGGAGCTGTTTTTT
NA	NA	TRBV6-5	TRBJ2-7	CASSYQGPGSSYEQYF	TGTGCCAGCAGTTATCAGGGCCCCGGGAGCTCCTACGAGCAGTACTTC
NA	NA	TRBV7-3	TRBJ2-1	CASSQGVYNEQFF	TGTGCCAGCAGTCAGGGAGTCTACAATGAGCAGTTCTTC
NA	TRBD2	TRBV7-3	TRBJ2-1	CASSLAHTAGYNEQFF	TGTGCCAGCAGCTTAGCCCACACAGCGGGATACAATGAGCAGTTCTTC
NA	NA	TRBV11-3	TRBJ1-3	CASSQGSGNTIYF	TGTGCCAGCAGTCAAGGGTCCGGAAACACCATATATTTT
NA	NA	TRBV2	TRBJ2-1	CASSEALQGPNEQFF	TGTGCCAGCAGTGAAGCGCTTCAAGGGCCAAATGAGCAGTTCTTC